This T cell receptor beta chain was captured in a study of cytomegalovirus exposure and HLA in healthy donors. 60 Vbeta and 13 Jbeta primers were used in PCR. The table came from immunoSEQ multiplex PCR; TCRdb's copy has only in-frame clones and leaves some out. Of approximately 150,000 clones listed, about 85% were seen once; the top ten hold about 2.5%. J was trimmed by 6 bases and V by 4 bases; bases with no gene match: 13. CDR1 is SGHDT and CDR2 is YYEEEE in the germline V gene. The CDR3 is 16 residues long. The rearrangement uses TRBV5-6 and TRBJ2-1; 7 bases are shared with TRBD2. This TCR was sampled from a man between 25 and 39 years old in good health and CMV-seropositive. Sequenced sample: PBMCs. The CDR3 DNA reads TGTGCCAGCAGCCCTCCCCCGGGGGGTGGGTTCAATGAGCAGTTCTTC. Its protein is CASSPPPGGGFNEQFF. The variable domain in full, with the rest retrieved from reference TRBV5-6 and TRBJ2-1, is DAGVTQSPTHLIKTRGQQVTLRCSPKSGHDTVSWYQQALGQGPQFIFQYYEEEERQRGNFPDRFSGHQFPNYSSELNVNALLLGDSALYLCASSPPPGGGFNEQFFGPGTRLTVL.